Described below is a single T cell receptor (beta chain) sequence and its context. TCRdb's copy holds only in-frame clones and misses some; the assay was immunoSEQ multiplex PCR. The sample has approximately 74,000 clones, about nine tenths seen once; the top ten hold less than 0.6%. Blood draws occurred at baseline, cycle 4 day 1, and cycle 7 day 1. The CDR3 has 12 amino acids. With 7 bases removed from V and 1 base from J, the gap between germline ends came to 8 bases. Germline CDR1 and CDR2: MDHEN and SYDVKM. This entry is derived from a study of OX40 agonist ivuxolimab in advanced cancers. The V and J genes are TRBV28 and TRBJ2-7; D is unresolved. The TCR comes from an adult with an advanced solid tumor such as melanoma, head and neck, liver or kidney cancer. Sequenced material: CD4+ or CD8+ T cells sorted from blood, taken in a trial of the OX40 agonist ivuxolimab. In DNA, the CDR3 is TGTGCCAGCAAGAACCGTTCCTACGAGCAGTACTTC. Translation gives CASKNRSYEQYF.